These 12 T cell receptor beta chains were all obtained from the same sample, sequenced in a study of blood T cell repertoires in COVID-19. Sequenced by immunoSEQ multiplex PCR; TCRdb stores in-frame clones only, minus some. The data show under 250,000 clones, around nine tenths seen once. Sample: PBMCs or T cells enriched from blood (not recorded which). Source of these receptors: a woman in her forties who had been exposed to COVID-19.

The chain employs TRBV5-4 and TRBJ1-1, with D hard to call. CDR1 and CDR2 (germline): SGHNT, YYREEE (reference sequence). V was pared by 1 base and J by 5 bases, with 6 bases between. CDR3 length: 12 residues. This CDR3 is CASSLPGTEAFF. For the CDR3, the DNA is TGTGCCAGCAGCTTGCCCGGGACTGAAGCTTTCTTT. Together with reference TRBV5-4 and TRBJ1-1, the CDR3 gives the full variable domain: ETGVTQSPTHLIKTRGQQVTLRCSSQSGHNTVSWYQQALGQGPQFIFQYYREEENGRGNFPPRFSGLQFPNYSSELNVNALELDDSALYLCASSLPGTEAFFGQGTRLTVV.

The chain employs TRBV13 and TRBJ2-2, with 12 bases aligning to TRBD2. The V segment lost 2 bases and the J segment 6 bases; nucleotides outside the gene matches: 4. The length of the CDR3 is 16 residues. CDR1 and CDR2 from the germline V gene are PRHDT and FYEKMQ (reference sequence). CDR3 sequence reads: CASSLILAGGPGELFF. CDR3 coding DNA: TGTGCCAGCAGCTTAATCCTAGCGGGAGGGCCCGGGGAGCTGTTTTTT.

The J gene is TRBJ2-1, the V gene TRBV29-1, with TRBD1 matching 11 bases. This CDR3 region has 14 residues. The V segment lost 5 bases and the J segment 6 bases; nucleotides outside the gene matches: 6. Germline CDR1 and CDR2: SQVTM and ANQGSEA. This CDR3 is CSVTPGTGGNEQFF. The CDR3 DNA is TGCAGCGTTACCCCCGGGACAGGGGGCAATGAGCAGTTCTTC.

The rearrangement links TRBV30 to TRBJ2-7; no firm D call. Germline V gene lookup returns CDR1 GTSNPN and CDR2 SVGIG (reference sequence). The CDR3 has 13 residues. V lost 6 bases and J lost 0, with 12 bases in between. The CDR3 here is CACNRGTSYEQYF. The DNA of the CDR3 is TGTGCCTGCAATAGAGGAACCTCCTACGAGCAGTACTTC.

The chain is built from TRBV3-1 (or the pseudogene TRBV3-2) and TRBJ2-5; D is uncertain. From germline, CDR1 is LGHDT and CDR2 YNNKEL (reference sequence). CDR3 size: 12 residues. Between the trimmed V and J ends, which lost 2 bases and 11 bases, there was a span of 12 bases. CDR3 DNA sequence: TGTGCCAGCAGCCAAAGTATGGGCACTCAGTACTTC. This encodes CASSQSMGTQYF.

In DNA form, the CDR3 reads TGTGCCAGCAGTTTAAAGGCAGGCCTTAAACCCCTCCACTTT. This gives the protein CASSLKAGLKPLHF. V usage is TRBV28 and J usage is TRBJ1-6; no reliable D call. The V end was cut by 2 bases, the J end by 12 bases, with 14 bases between. Germline values: CDR1 MDHEN, CDR2 SYDVKM. The CDR3 is made up of 14 amino acids. Based on the CDR3 plus reference TRBV28 and TRBJ1-6, the full variable domain is DVKVTQSSRYLVKRTGEKVFLECVQDMDHENMFWYRQDPGLGLRLIYFSYDVKMKEKGDIPEGYSVSREKKERFSLILESASTNQTSMYLCASSLKAGLKPLHFGNGTRLTVT.

The rearrangement links TRBV7-6 to TRBJ1-6; unclear D gene. Germline V gene lookup returns CDR1 SGHVS and CDR2 FNYEAQ. V lost 5 bases and J 10 bases, leaving 15 bases between the germline ends. This CDR3 is 14 amino acids long. CDR3 sequence reads: CASSGGRVGSPLHF. In DNA, the CDR3 is TGTGCCAGCAGCGGAGGGAGAGTTGGATCACCCCTCCACTTT.

The chain is built from TRBV3-1 (or the pseudogene TRBV3-2) and TRBJ2-3, with 8 positions matching TRBD2. Unmatched junction bases numbered 12, after V lost 2 bases and J lost 5 bases. This CDR3 spans 17 amino acids. Per germline, CDR1 LGHDT and CDR2 YNNKEL (reference sequence). The CDR3 protein is CASSQPGSSGGGDTQYF. Here the CDR3 DNA reads TGTGCCAGCAGCCAACCGGGGTCCAGCGGGGGCGGAGATACGCAGTATTTT.

This clone was recorded only once. V usage is TRBV21-1 and J usage is TRBJ2-7; the D call in the table, TRBD2, was not verified against the DNA. TRBV21-1 constitutes a pseudogene. CDR3 length: 14 residues. Written as DNA, the CDR3 is TGTGCCAGCAGCAAAGCCCGGAGCTCCTACGAGCAGTACTTC. This sequence encodes CASSKARSSYEQYF.

The chain has TRBV11-3 and TRBJ1-1, with D tentatively TRBD1 (5 bases). The CDR3 is made up of 18 amino acids. Germline CDR1 and CDR2: SGHNT and YENEEA. Trimming left V 2 bases short and J 7 bases short, with 26 bases between. CDR3 in DNA: TGTGCCAGCAGCTTAAAGATGGGATGGGGGGGTCCAGTGGATGAAGCTTTCTTT. Its protein product is CASSLKMGWGGPVDEAFF.

As concerns this clone: This sample includes further DNA sequences coding for the same CDR3. In DNA, the CDR3 is TGTGCCAGCAGCTTAGGGGCAGGGGGCAAGGAGCAGTACTTC. It translates to CASSLGAGGKEQYF. The chain combines TRBV11-2 with TRBJ2-7; 8 bases match TRBD1. This CDR3 comprises 14 residues. The germline gives CDR1 SGHAT, CDR2 FQNNGV. Germline trimming cut 1 base from V and 7 bases from J; bases unmatched to any gene: 6. Variable domain in full (rest from reference TRBV11-2 and TRBJ2-7): EAGVAQSPRYKIIEKRQSVAFWCNPISGHATLYWYQQILGQGPKLLIQFQNNGVVDDSQLPKDRFSAERLKGVDSTLKIQPAKLEDSAVYLCASSLGAGGKEQYFGPGTRLTVT.

This chain joins TRBV7-9 and TRBJ1-1; D not certain. CDR3 length: 13 amino acids. Germline values: CDR1 SEHNR, CDR2 FQNEAQ (reference sequence). The V and J ends lost 3 bases and 0 bases respectively, with 5 bases between them. In DNA form, the CDR3 reads TGTGCCAGCAGCTTGGACTTGAACACTGAAGCTTTCTTT. Its translation is CASSLDLNTEAFF.